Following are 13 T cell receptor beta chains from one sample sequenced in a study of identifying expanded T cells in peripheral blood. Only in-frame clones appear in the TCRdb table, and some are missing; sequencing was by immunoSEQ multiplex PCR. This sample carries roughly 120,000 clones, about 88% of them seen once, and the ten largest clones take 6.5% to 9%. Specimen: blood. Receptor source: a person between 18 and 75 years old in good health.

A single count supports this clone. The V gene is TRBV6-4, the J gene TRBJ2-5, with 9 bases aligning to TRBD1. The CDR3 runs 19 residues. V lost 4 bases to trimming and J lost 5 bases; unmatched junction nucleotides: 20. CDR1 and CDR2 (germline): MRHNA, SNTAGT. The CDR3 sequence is CASSVPGTGRGLGKETQYF. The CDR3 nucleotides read TGTGCCAGCAGTGTCCCCGGGACAGGGAGGGGGCTTGGCAAGGAGACCCAGTACTTC.

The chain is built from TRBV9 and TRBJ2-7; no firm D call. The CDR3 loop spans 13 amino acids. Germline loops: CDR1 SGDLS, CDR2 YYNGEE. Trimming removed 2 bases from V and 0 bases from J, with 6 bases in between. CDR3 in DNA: TGTGCCAGCAGCGTTTCTGGCTCCTACGAGCAGTACTTC. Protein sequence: CASSVSGSYEQYF.

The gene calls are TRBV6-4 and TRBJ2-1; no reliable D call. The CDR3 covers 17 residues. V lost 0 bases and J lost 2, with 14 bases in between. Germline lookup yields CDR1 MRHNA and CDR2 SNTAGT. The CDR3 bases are TGTGCCAGCAGTGACTCGACCTTTTCAGGACCCTACAATGAGCAGTTCTTC. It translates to CASSDSTFSGPYNEQFF.

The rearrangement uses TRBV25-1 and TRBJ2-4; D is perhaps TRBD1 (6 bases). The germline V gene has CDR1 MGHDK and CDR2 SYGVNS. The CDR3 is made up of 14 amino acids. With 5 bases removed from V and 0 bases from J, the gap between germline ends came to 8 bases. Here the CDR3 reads CASSRQVAKNIQYF. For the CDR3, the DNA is TGTGCCAGCAGTAGACAGGTAGCCAAAAACATTCAGTACTTC.

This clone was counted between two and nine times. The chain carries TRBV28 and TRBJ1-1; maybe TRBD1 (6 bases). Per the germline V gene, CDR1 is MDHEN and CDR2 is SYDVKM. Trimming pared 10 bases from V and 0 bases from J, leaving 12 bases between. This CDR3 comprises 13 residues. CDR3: CATLDSMNTEAFF. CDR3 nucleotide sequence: TGTGCCACCTTGGACAGTATGAACACTGAAGCTTTCTTT.

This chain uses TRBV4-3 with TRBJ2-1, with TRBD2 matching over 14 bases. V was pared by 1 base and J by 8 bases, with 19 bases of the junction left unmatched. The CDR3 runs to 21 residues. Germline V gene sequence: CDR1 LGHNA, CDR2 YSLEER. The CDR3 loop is CASSQGPPGQKTSGGDDEQFF. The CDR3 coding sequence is TGCGCCAGCAGCCAAGGCCCCCCCGGACAGAAGACTAGCGGGGGGGACGATGAGCAGTTCTTC.

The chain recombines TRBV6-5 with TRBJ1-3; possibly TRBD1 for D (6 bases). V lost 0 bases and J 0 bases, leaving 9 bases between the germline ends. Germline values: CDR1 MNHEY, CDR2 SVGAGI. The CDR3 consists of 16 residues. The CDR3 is CASSYSTGLSGNTIYF. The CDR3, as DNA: TGTGCCAGCAGTTACTCGACAGGCCTCTCTGGAAACACCATATATTTT.

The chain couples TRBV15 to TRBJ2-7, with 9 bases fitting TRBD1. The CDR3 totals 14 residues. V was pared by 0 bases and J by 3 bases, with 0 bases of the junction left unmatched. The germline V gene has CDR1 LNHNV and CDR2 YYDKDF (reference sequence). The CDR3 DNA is TGTGCCACCAGCAGAGAGGGACAGGGCTACGAGCAGTACTTC. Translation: CATSREGQGYEQYF.

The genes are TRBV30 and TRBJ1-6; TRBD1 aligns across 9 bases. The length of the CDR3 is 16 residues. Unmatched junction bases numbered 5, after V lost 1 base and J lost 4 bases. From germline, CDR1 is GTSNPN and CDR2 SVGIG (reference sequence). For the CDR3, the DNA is TGTGCCTGGAGTGAACCCGGGACAGGGTATAATTCACCCCTCCACTTT. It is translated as CAWSEPGTGYNSPLHF.

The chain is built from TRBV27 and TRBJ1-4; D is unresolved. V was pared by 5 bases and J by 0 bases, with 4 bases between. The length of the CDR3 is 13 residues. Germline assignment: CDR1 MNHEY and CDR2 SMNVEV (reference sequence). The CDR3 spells CASSRSTNEKLFF. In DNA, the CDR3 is TGTGCCAGCAGTCGATCAACTAATGAAAAACTGTTTTTT.

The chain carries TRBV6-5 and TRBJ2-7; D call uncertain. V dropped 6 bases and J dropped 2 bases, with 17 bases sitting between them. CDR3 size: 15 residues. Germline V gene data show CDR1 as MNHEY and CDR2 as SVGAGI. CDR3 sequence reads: CASSSQFTPTYEQYF. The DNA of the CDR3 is TGTGCCAGCAGCTCCCAGTTTACTCCGACCTACGAGCAGTACTTC.

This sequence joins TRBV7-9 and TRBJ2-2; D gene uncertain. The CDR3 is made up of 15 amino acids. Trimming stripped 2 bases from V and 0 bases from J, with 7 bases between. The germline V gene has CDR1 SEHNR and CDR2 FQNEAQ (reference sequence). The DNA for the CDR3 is TGTGCCAGCAGCTTATGGGCGGCGAACACCGGGGAGCTGTTTTTT. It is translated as CASSLWAANTGELFF.

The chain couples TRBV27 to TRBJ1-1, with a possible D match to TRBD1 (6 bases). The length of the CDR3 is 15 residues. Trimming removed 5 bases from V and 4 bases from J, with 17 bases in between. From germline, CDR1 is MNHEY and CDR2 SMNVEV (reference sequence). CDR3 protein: CASSPQGGSGTEAFF. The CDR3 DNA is TGTGCCAGCAGTCCACAGGGAGGGTCAGGCACTGAAGCTTTCTTT.